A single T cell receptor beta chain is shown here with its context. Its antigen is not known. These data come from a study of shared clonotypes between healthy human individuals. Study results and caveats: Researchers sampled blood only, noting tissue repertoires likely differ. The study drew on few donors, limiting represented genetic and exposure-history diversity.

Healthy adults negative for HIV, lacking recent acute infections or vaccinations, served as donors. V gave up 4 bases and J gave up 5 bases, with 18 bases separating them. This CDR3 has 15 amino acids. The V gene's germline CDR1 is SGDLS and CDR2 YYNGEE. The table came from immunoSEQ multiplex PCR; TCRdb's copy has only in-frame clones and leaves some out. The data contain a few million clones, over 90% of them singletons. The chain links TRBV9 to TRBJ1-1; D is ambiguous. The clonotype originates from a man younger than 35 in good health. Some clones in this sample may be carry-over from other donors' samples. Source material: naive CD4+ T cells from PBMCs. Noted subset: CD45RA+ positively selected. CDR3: CASSPRGRSGTEAFF. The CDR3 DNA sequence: TGTGCCAGCAGCCCCCGAGGACGATCGGGGACTGAAGCTTTCTTT. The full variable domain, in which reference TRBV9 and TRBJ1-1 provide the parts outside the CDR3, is DSGVTQTPKHLITATGQRVTLRCSPRSGDLSVYWYQQSLDQGLQFLIQYYNGEERAKGNILERFSAQQFPDLHSELNLSSLELGDSALYFCASSPRGRSGTEAFFGQGTRLTVV.